This note documents a single T cell receptor (beta chain) sequence. Its cognate antigen is unknown. The second PCR ran roughly 6 to 12 cycles with a sample-barcoded 5' primer and J-beta primers. TCRdb ran MiXCR on the 5' RACE reads and lists one entry per CDR3 protein. The top ten clones hold roughly 8% of a sample with around 1,700,000 distinct CDR3 sequences, approximately 30% of them seen once. The source of the sample is a study of blood T cells in healthy people across ages. Whole-study findings and limits: Researchers said unsorted PBMCs prevented a conclusive naive versus antigen-experienced comparison.

CDR3 length equals 14 residues. V shed 4 bases and J 4 bases; nucleotides not matched to a gene: 6. Germline lookup yields CDR1 SGHTA and CDR2 FQGNSA. The chain carries TRBV7-2 and TRBJ1-2; 7 bases map to TRBD1. The source material was blood. The sequence came from a woman aged 25 to 39 in good health. The CDR3 is CASSWNRDSYGYTF. The CDR3 coding sequence is TGTGCCAGCAGCTGGAACCGGGACAGCTATGGCTACACCTTC. The full variable domain, its missing parts supplied by reference TRBV7-2 and TRBJ1-2, is GAGVSQSPSNKVTEKGKDVELRCDPISGHTALYWYRQSLGQGLEFLIYFQGNSAPDKSGLPSDRFSAERTGGSVSTLTIQRTQQEDSAVYLCASSWNRDSYGYTFGSGTRLTVV.